The 18 T cell receptor beta chains presented below share a single source sample, sequenced in a study of monozygotic twins with inflammatory bowel disease. For each CDR3 protein, TCRdb gives one entry from its re-call of the 5' RACE reads, without DNA. The sample table sets out about 160,000 distinct CDR3 sequences. The sample comprised blood. These receptors were obtained from a human donor with ulcerative colitis or Crohn's disease, or a healthy co-twin of an affected twin (not recorded which).

The chain carries TRBV5-5 and TRBJ1-3. The CDR3 runs to 14 residues. Germline V gene lookup returns CDR1 SGHKS and CDR2 YYEKEE (reference sequence). The CDR3 loop reads CASSLDRSGNTIYF.

This rearrangement joins TRBV5-5 to TRBJ1-1; TCRdb calls TRBD1, which cannot be checked without DNA. The CDR3 sequence is 17 residues long. CDR1 is SGHKS, CDR2 YYEKEE, per germline (reference sequence). The CDR3 spells CASSFGQGQYPNTEAFF.

The chain uses TRBV20-1 and TRBJ2-5; the D gene TCRdb calls, TRBD1, cannot be checked with no DNA. The CDR3 is 14 amino acids. The germline CDR1 and CDR2 sequences are DFQATT and SNEGSKA (reference sequence). The CDR3 loop reads CSAQRGAVGETQYF.

This rearrangement joins TRBV5-1 to TRBJ2-2; TCRdb's D call of TRBD1 is untestable without DNA. Germline values: CDR1 SGHRS, CDR2 YFSETQ. The CDR3 runs 16 residues. CDR3 loop: CASSLLGGANTGELFF.

The J gene is TRBJ1-1, the V gene TRBV5-1; the TCRdb call, TRBD1, lacks DNA for checking. Per germline, CDR1 SGHRS and CDR2 YFSETQ. The CDR3 covers 16 residues. The chain's CDR3 is CASSPWVTGEGTEAFF.

The chain joins TRBV7-8 to TRBJ2-1; the D call of TRBD2 rests on TCRdb alone, since no DNA is present to check it. Germline V CDR1 and CDR2: SGHVS, FQNEAQ. The CDR3 has 16 residues. Here the CDR3 reads CASSQGPAGGRNEQFF.

The V gene is TRBV20-1, the J gene TRBJ1-3; TCRdb lists TRBD1, though no DNA is available to test this call. The CDR3 consists of 15 residues. CDR1 is DFQATT and CDR2 is SNEGSKA in the germline V gene (reference sequence). The chain's CDR3 is CSARDRASSGNTIYF.

The CDR3 spells CASSLKGGSNTGELFF. The chain has TRBV7-2 and TRBJ2-2; checking the TCRdb D call of TRBD1 is not possible without DNA. There are 16 residues in the CDR3. Germline loops: CDR1 SGHTA, CDR2 FQGNSA.

CDR3 sequence: CASSPQGNYGYTF. The chain employs TRBV28 and TRBJ1-2; TCRdb selects TRBD1, and the lack of DNA leaves this call unchecked. Per the germline V gene, CDR1 is MDHEN and CDR2 is SYDVKM. This CDR3 comprises 13 residues.

CDR3 protein: CASSFSILAKNIQYF. The J gene is TRBJ2-4, the V gene TRBV27. This CDR3 spans 15 amino acids. Germline CDR1 reads MNHEY; CDR2 reads SMNVEV (reference sequence).

The chain combines TRBV7-2 with TRBJ1-2; with no DNA, the TCRdb D assignment of TRBD1 cannot be verified. In germline, CDR1 is SGHTA, CDR2 FQGNSA. CDR3 size: 13 residues. CDR3 sequence reads: CASSSFWPAGYTF. Supplemented by reference TRBV7-2 and TRBJ1-2, the full variable domain reads GAGVSQSPSNKVTEKGKDVELRCDPISGHTALYWYRQSLGQGLEFLIYFQGNSAPDKSGLPSDRFSAERTGGSVSTLTIQRTQQEDSAVYLCASSSFWPAGYTFGSGTRLTVV.

V usage is TRBV6-4 and J usage is TRBJ2-7; TCRdb returns TRBD2, unconfirmable since there is no DNA. The CDR3 runs to 21 residues. The germline V gene has CDR1 MRHNA and CDR2 SNTAGT. The CDR3 region is CASSASRGGGWLAGVSYEQYF.

CDR3 protein: CASSLTANSPLHF. The chain is built from TRBV7-3 and TRBJ1-6. The germline CDR1 and CDR2 sequences are SGHTA and FQGTGA. The CDR3 length is 13 residues.

The rearrangement links TRBV7-2 to TRBJ2-1; lacking DNA, the TRBD1 call made by TCRdb goes unchecked. The CDR3 totals 16 residues. Germline CDR1 and CDR2: SGHTA and FQGNSA. CDR3 region: CATSKPGQGGYNEQFF.

V is TRBV27 and J is TRBJ1-2; TCRdb's D call, TRBD1, is unchecked because there is no DNA. Germline CDR1 and CDR2: MNHEY and SMNVEV (reference sequence). The CDR3 length is 19 residues. The CDR3 region is CASSFGPNAAGGVNYGYTF.

The chain couples TRBV19 to TRBJ2-7; TCRdb reports TRBD2, a call that lacks DNA to check it against. This CDR3 region has 13 residues. Germline V gives CDR1 LNHDA, CDR2 SQIVND (reference sequence). CDR3 sequence reads: CASSPRALDEQYF.

The V call is TRBV15, the J call TRBJ2-7; TCRdb names TRBD2, which stays unverified in the absence of DNA. The CDR3 is 13 residues long. Germline-derived CDR1 and CDR2 are LNHNV and YYDKDF (reference sequence). The CDR3 sequence: CATRGLATYEQYF. The variable domain in full, completed from reference TRBV15 and TRBJ2-7, reads DAMVIQNPRYQVTQFGKPVTLSCSQTLNHNVMYWYQQKSSQAPKLLFHYYDKDFNNEADTPDNFQSRRPNTSFCFLDIRSPGLGDTAMYLCATRGLATYEQYFGPGTRLTVT.

This chain joins TRBV12-3 or TRBV12-4 and TRBJ2-1; absent DNA, TCRdb's TRBD2 call cannot be checked. CDR3 size: 15 residues. The CDR3 reads CASSRTSGGDNEQFF.